This record covers a single T cell receptor beta chain. Its specificity is unknown. The data were produced by immunoSEQ multiplex PCR, yet TCRdb's version contains in-frame clones alone and is incomplete. This sample has some 580,000 clones, with 95% to 98% found just once. CD45RO negativity and positive selection for CCR7 defined naive CD8 cells, a population that excluded terminally differentiated effector memory CD45RA+ cells. The data derive from a study of shared clonotypes between healthy human individuals. Overall study findings and caveats: Larger estimated richness was generally seen in naive subsets than in memory subsets. Clonotypes which were not shared had lower generation probabilities than clonotypes that all four donors shared.

This CDR3 has 16 residues. V shed 3 bases, J shed 4 bases, and the junction held 7 bases outside the gene matches. Germline CDR1 and CDR2: SGDLS and YYNGEE. The receptor's source is a man aged 25 to 45 in good health. Material for sequencing was naive CD8+ T cells sorted from blood. The chain carries TRBV9 and TRBJ2-2; 9 positions agree with TRBD1. For the CDR3, the DNA is TGTGCCAGCAGCGACCCCGGGACAGGGCCCACCGGGGAGCTGTTTTTT. It yields the protein CASSDPGTGPTGELFF.